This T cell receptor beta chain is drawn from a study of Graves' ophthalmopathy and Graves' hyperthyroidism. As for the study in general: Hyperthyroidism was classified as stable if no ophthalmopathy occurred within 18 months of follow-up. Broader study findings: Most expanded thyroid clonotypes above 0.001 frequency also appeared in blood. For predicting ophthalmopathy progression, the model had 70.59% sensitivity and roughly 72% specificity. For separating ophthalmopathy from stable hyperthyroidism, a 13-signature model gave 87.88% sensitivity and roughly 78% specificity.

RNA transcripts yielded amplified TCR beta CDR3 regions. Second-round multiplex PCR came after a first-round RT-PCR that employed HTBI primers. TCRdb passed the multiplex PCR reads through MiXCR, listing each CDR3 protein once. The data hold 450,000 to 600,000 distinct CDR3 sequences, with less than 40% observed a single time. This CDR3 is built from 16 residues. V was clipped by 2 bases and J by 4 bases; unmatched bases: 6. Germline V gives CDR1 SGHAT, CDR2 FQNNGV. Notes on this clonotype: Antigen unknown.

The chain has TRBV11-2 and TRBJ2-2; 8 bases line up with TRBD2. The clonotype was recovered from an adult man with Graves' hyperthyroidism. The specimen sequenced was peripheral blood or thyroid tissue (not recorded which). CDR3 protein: CASSLFREGRTGELFF. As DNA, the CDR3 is TGTGCCAGCAGCTTATTTCGGGAGGGCCGCACCGGGGAGCTGTTTTTT.